The rows below give T cell receptor beta chains drawn from one sample of a study of cytomegalovirus exposure and HLA in healthy donors. Profiled with immunoSEQ multiplex PCR; TCRdb holds only in-frame clones, not every one. The sample lists 120,000 to 150,000 clones, about 72% occurring once. Material: PBMCs. Every receptor here comes from a man aged 40-49 years in good health and CMV-seronegative. Each CDR3 is given with its conserved first and last residue. The D gene is left open where the match is weak. Some rows have no size entry. The others give once, few or many, or a class for an expanded clone.

j_gene,d_gene,v_gene,abundance,CDR3aa,CDR3nt
TRBJ1-6,NA,TRBV6-1,NA,CASSGQVRDSPLHF,TGTGCCAGCAGTGGACAGGTTAGAGATTCACCCCTCCACTTT
TRBJ1-5,NA,TRBV6-1,NA,CASSGNRHGNQPQHF,TGTGCCAGCAGTGGTAACAGGCACGGCAATCAGCCCCAGCATTTT
TRBJ2-7,NA,TRBV2,NA,CASRGSYEQYF,TGTGCCAGCAGAGGGAGCTACGAGCAGTACTTC
TRBJ2-3,NA,TRBV5-1,NA,CASSLGGSMKHTDTQYF,TGCGCCAGCAGCTTGGGGGGCTCGATGAAACACACAGATACGCAGTATTTT
TRBJ2-3,TRBD2,TRBV4-1,NA,CASSQQLAGGSDTQYF,TGCGCCAGCAGCCAACAACTAGCGGGAGGGTCAGATACGCAGTATTTT
TRBJ2-3,TRBD2,TRBV7-6,NA,CASSRTSGSGTDTQYF,TGTGCCAGCAGCCGTACTAGCGGGAGTGGGACAGATACGCAGTATTTT
TRBJ2-5,TRBD1,TRBV7-2,NA,CASSPSGGQGSRRETQYF,TGTGCCAGCAGCCCATCAGGGGGACAGGGGAGTCGACGGGAGACCCAGTACTTC
TRBJ1-3,NA,TRBV7-6,NA,CASSSGPGGLSGNTIYF,TGTGCCAGCAGCTCGGGACCGGGAGGGCTCTCTGGAAACACCATATATTTT
TRBJ2-7,NA,TRBV29-1,NA,CSAFLNEQYF,TGCAGCGCTTTCCTAAACGAGCAGTACTTC
TRBJ2-7,TRBD2,TRBV13,once,CASSPPRTSGGQSSYEQYF,TGTGCCAGCAGCCCCCCCAGGACTAGCGGGGGCCAAAGCTCCTACGAGCAGTACTTC
TRBJ1-6,NA,TRBV30,NA,CAWSVARLRSYNSPLHF,TGTGCCTGGAGTGTCGCCAGGTTGAGATCCTATAATTCACCCCTCCACTTT
TRBJ1-4,NA,TRBV13,NA,CASSLSPGINEKLFF,TGTGCCAGCAGCTTATCACCAGGAATAAATGAAAAACTGTTTTTT
TRBJ2-5,TRBD1,TRBV5-1,NA,CASSLATGEFQETQYF,TGCGCCAGCAGCTTGGCGACAGGGGAGTTCCAAGAGACCCAGTACTTC
TRBJ2-7,NA,TRBV25-1,NA,CASRGDPRVGGSYEQYF,TGTGCCAGCAGGGGTGACCCGAGGGTTGGGGGGTCATACGAGCAGTACTTC
TRBJ2-7,TRBD2,TRBV7-9,few,CASSQTSGFNFPSSYEQYF,TGTGCCAGCAGCCAGACTAGCGGTTTTAACTTTCCTAGCTCCTACGAGCAGTACTTC
TRBJ1-4,TRBD1,TRBV7-9,NA,CASSGDRVIEKLFF,TGTGCCAGCAGCGGGGACAGGGTTATTGAAAAACTGTTTTTT
TRBJ2-3,NA,TRBV4-1,NA,CASSQDPGQGSDTQYF,TGCGCCAGCAGCCAAGACCCCGGCCAGGGTTCAGATACGCAGTATTTT
TRBJ1-5,NA,TRBV5-8,few,CASSRRDQPQHF,TGTGCCAGCAGCCGCAGGGATCAGCCCCAGCATTTT
TRBJ2-5,NA,TRBV5-1,NA,CASSPALGRGETQYF,TGCGCCAGCAGCCCGGCTCTGGGGCGGGGAGAGACCCAGTACTTC
TRBJ2-1,TRBD1,TRBV6-6,NA,CASCSRTGGRNEQFF,TGTGCCAGCTGCAGTAGGACAGGGGGAAGGAATGAGCAGTTCTTC
TRBJ2-1,NA,TRBV5-5,NA,CASSQQRVRHNEQFF,TGTGCCAGCAGCCAACAGCGGGTCCGTCACAATGAGCAGTTCTTC
TRBJ1-2,TRBD1,TRBV5-1,once,CASSPGQVIYGYTF,TGCGCCAGCAGCCCCGGACAGGTCATCTATGGCTACACCTTC